Included here is one T cell receptor (beta chain) sequence, with context. There are a few counts of this clone. This clone's antigen is unknown. One base away there is no much larger clone; base qualities are not given. To prepare the library, the immunoSEQ multiplex PCR assay was applied. For the multiplex PCR, a mixture combining 60 forward primers for TCR Vbeta segments and 13 reverse primers for TCR Jbeta segments was used. Amplification of the CDR3 region of rearranged TCR beta genes was performed with a multiplex PCR assay on genomic DNA. Amplified TCR beta libraries were sequenced as 87-base-pair reads on the Illumina HiSeq System. Per the original workflow: In a later analysis, 70 million to 95 million unique TCR beta chains were counted across the 650 to 750 repertoires, and around 10 million of these chains were shared by at least two donors. A nearest-neighbor algorithm error-corrected the raw reads and collapsed the reads into unique sequences, merging closely related sequences to remove PCR and sequencing errors. To assign V, D and J gene segments, CDR3 sequences were aligned to IMGT reference sequences. For a sequence to be retained, at least a six-nucleotide match to both a V gene segment and a J gene segment was required. Rearrangements were classified as productive when the CDR3 lacked stop codons and remained in frame with V and J, and all other rearrangements were classified as non-productive. Following IMGT convention, CDR3 was defined as the stretch from the second conserved V-encoded cysteine to the conserved J-encoded phenylalanine. The earlier analysis of 500 to 750 of the donors excluded any sequence lacking an unambiguous match to a single V gene segment. An earlier analysis of over 450 of the donors classified V segments as functional when productive rearrangements were above 56.7% and as segregating when the standard deviation between donors was above 5%. To diagnose cytomegalovirus status from the catalog of TCR beta chain sequences, a statistical classification framework was built. In a later analysis, V and J genes were assigned by comparing TCR nucleotide sequences against IMGT/GENE-DB human TR gene sequences. A later analysis assigned CDR3 sequences and most-parsimonious VDJ recombination scenarios with the TCRdist pipeline. In a later analysis, each TCR beta chain was defined by its CDR3 amino acid sequence together with its V-gene family, and reads without a unique V-gene family were excluded. As a way to deal with suspected cross-contamination and a sequencing artifact, a later analysis dropped more than 500 nucleotide sequences that were highly shared and had low generation probability. In a later analysis, a clonal expansion index for each public chain was calculated from normalized within-repertoire ranks of inferred template counts. Generation probabilities in a later analysis came from a VDJ recombination model fitted to out-of-frame rearrangements, and those results were checked against IGoR. A later analysis scored TCR-TCR, TCR-HLA and TCR-CMV co-occurrence with hypergeometric tests, applying a repertoire-size bias correction to TCR pairs. To estimate false discovery rates, a later analysis permuted the HLA or CMV assignments 20 times. In a later analysis, co-occurring TCRs were grouped with DBSCAN, and TCRdist sequence similarity was added when clustering was performed within HLA-allele-positive subsets. Co-occurrence clustering excluded repertoires with fewer than 30,000 or more than 120,000 public chains, plus five with anomalous nucleotide sharing. This is the immuneACCESS table as TCRdb keeps it, with only in-frame sequences that have V and J called. A part of the clones is gone; compared with another copy, unresolved V genes explain less than half, and the rest is unexplained. The V and J calls and the clone size are those of that table, but D and trimming were determined from the DNA. The sample table contains roughly 100,000 clones; only one count was recorded for 13% to 15% of them. The top ten clones comprise around 0.83% of the sample.

In total, about 650 healthy bone marrow donors made up the cohort. All cohort members were sampled while nominally healthy, although unrecorded immune exposures were likely present. The donor was CMV seronegative and belonged to the group of several hundred seronegative cohort members. A peripheral blood sample was provided by each donor, and peripheral blood mononuclear cells were used for TCR beta sequencing. Genomic DNA extraction from the blood cell samples was performed with the Qiagen DNeasy Blood Extraction Kit. The record originates from a study of cytomegalovirus exposure and HLA in healthy donors (dated 2017 in TCRdb). Concerning the study at large: An earlier analysis of about 560 of the donors reported about 260 Gb of sequence data and approximately 120 million unique TCR beta sequences obtained from about 179 million T cells. An early release covering just under 650 HLA-typed donors comprised around 300 gigabases of sequencing data and about 90 million unique TCR sequences. Among the roughly 390 genotyped donors, around 81% belonged to the genetic ancestry cluster associated with self-reported Caucasian donors. The study aimed to test whether signatures of past pathogen exposure could be identified by cataloging public T cell receptors. The T cell repertoires of 666 subjects were profiled by immunosequencing and related to cytomegalovirus serostatus. Besides the first cohort of 666 subjects, a separate validation cohort made up of over a hundred different subjects was used. The study combined high-throughput TCR immunosequencing, statistical association of individual TCRs with disease status, and machine learning to predict cytomegalovirus infection status. To study patterns of TCR occurrence, a later analysis re-analyzed previously published TCR beta repertoires from several hundred donors and added high-resolution HLA genotyping. The later analysis used no new phenotypic data to find candidate immune exposures, relying instead on TCR beta sequences and their occurrence across donors. In an earlier analysis of more than 550 of the donors, high-throughput TCR beta sequencing was used to judge whether each TCR beta V gene segment behaved as functional or pseudogenic. Donor age, sex, ethnicity and CMV serostatus were collected together with the repertoire data. A later genetic analysis used genome-wide SNP genotypes for 398 of the 666 donors, treating that subset as a discovery cohort. Every repertoire in the discovery cohort had been generated on one and the same sequencing platform. Class I and class II HLA loci were covered by the typing at four-digit resolution. Typing coverage differed by locus: A, B, C, DRB1 and DQB1 were typed in roughly 620-630 donors, DQA1 in 522, DPA1 in approximately 610, and DPB1 in around 440. Because of strong linkage in the cohort, five DR-DQ haplotypes were treated as single units for association and clustering. Among about 400 genotyped donors of the cohort, an average of approximately 200,000 unique TCR beta nucleotide sequences was sequenced per donor, of which about 19% were non-productive. Here is what the overall study found, with its caveats: When HLA alleles, especially DR and DQ, strongly co-occurred, attributing TCR associations to individual alleles was difficult. In an earlier analysis of under 600 of the donors, most TCR beta V segments were observed in productive rearrangements about 90% or about 30% of the time, broadly matching IMGT annotations. CMV serostatus was the only immune exposure information available for the cohort. Correlated functional status among segregating V segments might reflect linkage disequilibrium, but an unknown experimental factor could not be ruled out. According to a later genetic analysis, donors in an Asian-associated ancestry cluster had fewer N-insertions in productive TCRs than the roughly 700-donor mean. Because HLA typing was unavailable for some donors at each locus, only the typed subset was used in association tests. A cluster of highly shared sequence variants was judged likely to be a technical artifact of the sequencing pipeline. Specific HLA alleles were associated with over 15,000 TCR beta sequences at a false discovery rate of 0.05 in a later analysis. In a later analysis, the rate of TCR association differed among HLA loci, with DRB1 alleles having the most associated TCRs and HLA-C alleles having the fewest. A further reported finding was that TCR beta sequences accurately predicted the HLA-A and HLA-B alleles for most subjects in the first cohort. According to the authors, the approach could potentially be generalized to other disease states and immunological phenotypes. In vitro tests confirmed that a few of the cytomegalovirus-associated TCR beta chains recognize cytomegalovirus antigens. Across donors, most TCR sequences were observed very rarely, whereas some public TCRs were present in many individuals. V-gene and J-gene trimming of TCR beta chains was associated with a missense DCLRE1C variant in a later genetic analysis, and the association was replicated in an independent cohort. The earlier analysis of almost 600 of the donors excluded around 17 rarely observed V segments, including chromosome 9 orphons, because counts were too low. According to a later analysis, most CMV-associated TCR beta chains appeared to be HLA-restricted, and the HLA associations seemed to be driven largely by CMV exposure. Presence/absence analyses assumed roughly uniform sequencing depth across donors, an assumption that may not hold. A later analysis reported that several top co-occurrence clusters appeared linked to parvovirus B19, influenza, CMV and Epstein-Barr virus. The cohort was sequenced for TCR beta chains only, and without alpha or paired-chain data the features that could be detected were limited. The study listed 164 TCR beta chains as associated with cytomegalovirus. Cytomegalovirus status was reported to be diagnosed by the classifier with high specificity and sensitivity in both the original and validation cohorts. In a later analysis, HLA-associated TCR beta chains were found to be more clonally expanded and to have lower generation probabilities than equally common non-associated chains.

The sample comprised PBMCs. This sequence was found in a female donor in good health and CMV-seronegative.

The CDR3 amino acid sequence is: CASSLGPGNQPQHF. The DNA reads TGCGCCAGCAGCTTGGGGCCAGGAAATCAGCCCCAGCATTTT. Rearrangement joined TRBV5-1 to TRBJ1-5; the D gene assignment is ambiguous. V is cut by 0 bases and J by 4 bases, and the space between the germline ends is 8 bases. The CDR3 starts with the cysteine, ends with the phenylalanine, and has 14 residues. The read is trimmed to its CDR3 DNA, 42 bases read in frame from base 1. CDR1 and CDR2, looked up from the germline V gene, are SGHRS and YFSETQ.